Below, 8 T cell receptor beta chains from the same sample are listed, as sequenced in a study of technical replicates of blood from a handful of donors. Generated by immunoSEQ multiplex PCR, the TCRdb table keeps only in-frame clones and is missing some. The sample lists 45,000 to 60,000 clones, around 95% seen once, with around 0.4% in the top ten. Sequencing was carried out using T cells isolated from PBMCs. These receptors came from a human donor in good health.

This clone was counted a single time. This chain uses TRBV20-1 with TRBJ1-4, with 7 bases that match TRBD1. J was trimmed by 6 bases and V by 5 bases; bases with no gene match: 0. Germline CDR1 reads DFQATT; CDR2 reads SNEGSKA (reference sequence). This CDR3 region has 11 residues. CDR3: CSAGTDEKLFF. In DNA form, the CDR3 reads TGCAGTGCTGGGACAGATGAAAAACTGTTTTTT.

This sequence joins TRBV5-1 and TRBJ1-2; 8 bases agree with TRBD1. CDR1 SGHRS and CDR2 YFSETQ come from the germline V gene. The trim removed 2 bases at V and 2 bases at J, leaving 8 bases unmatched. CDR3 length: 16 amino acids. CDR3 amino acids: CASSLNPDRVNYGYTF. DNA for the CDR3: TGCGCCAGCAGCTTAAACCCGGACAGGGTGAACTATGGCTACACCTTC. The full variable domain, its missing parts supplied by reference TRBV5-1 and TRBJ1-2, is KAGVTQTPRYLIKTRGQQVTLSCSPISGHRSVSWYQQTPGQGLQFLFEYFSETQRNKGNFPGRFSGRQFSNSRSEMNVSTLELGDSALYLCASSLNPDRVNYGYTFGSGTRLTVV.

The chain links TRBV4-1 to TRBJ2-7; D is unclear. The CDR3 sequence is 15 residues long. Germline V CDR1 and CDR2: MGHRA, YSYEKL. V was pared by 0 bases and J by 2 bases, with 11 bases between. CDR3 in DNA: TGCGCCAGCAGCCAAGACCCTTCAGTTACCTACGAGCAGTACTTC. Its protein product is CASSQDPSVTYEQYF.

The chain links TRBV11-2 to TRBJ2-1; 8 bases fit TRBD2. Germline trimming cut 3 bases from V and 7 bases from J; bases unmatched to any gene: 2. The length of the CDR3 is 13 residues. Looked up from germline, CDR1 is SGHAT and CDR2 is FQNNGV. The CDR3 protein is CASSFSGINEQFF. CDR3 coding DNA: TGTGCCAGCAGCTTTAGCGGGATAAATGAGCAGTTCTTC.

The J gene is TRBJ1-1, the V gene TRBV29-1, with D uncertain. V was cut by 7 bases and J by 3 bases, with 18 bases left in between. The CDR3 runs to 14 residues. From germline, CDR1 is SQVTM and CDR2 ANQGSEA. The CDR3 bases are TGCAGCGCCACCACATCGGGGAGTGACACTGAAGCTTTCTTT. This gives the protein CSATTSGSDTEAFF. The entire variable domain, with the rest obtained from reference TRBV29-1 and TRBJ1-1, is as follows: SAVISQKPSRDICQRGTSLTIQCQVDSQVTMMFWYRQQPGQSLTLIATANQGSEATYESGFVIDKFPISRPNLTFSTLTVSNMSPEDSSIYLCSATTSGSDTEAFFGQGTRLTVV.

The genes are TRBV30 and TRBJ2-2; 9 positions agree with TRBD2. The CDR3 totals 15 residues. The V and J ends lost 3 bases and 4 bases, in that order; junction bases with no gene match: 6. Germline lookup yields CDR1 GTSNPN and CDR2 SVGIG (reference sequence). This CDR3 is CAWRLAGAGTGELFF. The CDR3, as DNA: TGTGCCTGGAGATTAGCGGGAGCGGGCACCGGGGAGCTGTTTTTT.

The V gene is TRBV7-2, the J gene TRBJ2-2, with a possible D match to TRBD1 (5 bases). V was cut by 5 bases and J by 7 bases, with 14 bases left in between. CDR1 is SGHTA and CDR2 is FQGNSA in the germline V gene. The CDR3 has 14 residues. The CDR3 protein is CASSLLNRGGELFF. CDR3 DNA sequence: TGTGCCAGCAGCCTCCTGAATAGGGGCGGGGAGCTGTTTTTT.

This chain joins TRBV5-6 and TRBJ1-5; D possibly corresponds to TRBD1 (5 bases). With 3 bases removed from V and 4 bases from J, the gap between germline ends came to 8 bases. From germline, CDR1 is SGHDT and CDR2 YYEEEE. This CDR3 region has 13 residues. CDR3 bases: TGTGCCAGCAGCTATGCAGGGAATCAGCCCCAGCATTTT. It encodes CASSYAGNQPQHF.